These 29 T cell receptor beta chains came from one sample sequenced in a study of Graves' ophthalmopathy and Graves' hyperthyroidism (dated by TCRdb to 2016 to 2019). TCRdb records Illumina HiSeq 2000 as the sequencer. For repertoire sequencing, TCR beta CDR3 regions were amplified from RNA transcripts. The first round of RT-PCR was done with HTBI primers and the Qiagen OneStep RT-PCR kit, and was followed by a second round of multiplex PCR, then size selection and purification. The raw public data were reprocessed by TCRdb itself: fastp quality trimming at Q25, MiXCR clonotype calling, in-frame beta chains only. Merged by CDR3 protein, the rows form single entries marked with the most common genes and DNA. Present in this sample are about 410,000 distinct CDR3 sequences, approximately 20% of which were seen just once. Clones ranked in the top ten supply around 1.6% of the sample. Sequencing input: peripheral blood. The receptors come from a woman between 18 and 30 years old with Graves' ophthalmopathy. Donor details come from another sample of the same person, matched by shared clones.

This clonotype was picked up many times. The V call is TRBV28, the J call TRBJ2-5, with TRBD1 as a possible D gene (6 bases). Germline CDR1 MDHEN, CDR2 SYDVKM. The CDR3 runs 14 residues. Trimming shortened V by 6 bases and J by 3 bases, and 14 bases separated the two germline ends. The CDR3 protein is CASSSPRGEETQYF. The CDR3 DNA follows: TGTGCCAGCAGCTCCCCCAGGGGTGAAGAGACCCAGTACTTC.

This clonotype occurred many times. The genes are TRBV20-1 and TRBJ2-5; 8 bases fit TRBD1. The V segment lost 3 bases and the J segment 5 bases; nucleotides outside the gene matches: 11. The germline CDR1 and CDR2 sequences are DFQATT and SNEGSKA (reference sequence). The CDR3 length is 15 residues. The CDR3 is CSASPVDRGGETQYF. The CDR3 nucleotides are TGCAGTGCTAGCCCAGTAGACAGGGGTGGGGAGACCCAGTACTTC.

This clonotype has ten or more counts. The chain uses TRBV6-1 and TRBJ1-2; 9 bases are a match to TRBD1. The CDR3 consists of 16 residues. Germline CDR1 MNHNS, CDR2 SASEGT. The V and J ends lost 6 bases and 0 bases, in that order; junction bases with no gene match: 8. The CDR3 is CASSRPGQGANYGYTF. The CDR3 nucleotides are TGTGCCAGCAGCCGCCCGGGACAGGGCGCTAACTATGGCTACACCTTC.

This clonotype was detected many times. This chain's CDR3 is CASSFSGGRVYEQYF. CDR3 bases: TGTGCCAGCAGCTTTAGCGGGGGGAGGGTCTACGAGCAGTACTTC. The genes are TRBV7-2 and TRBJ2-7, with 10 bases matching TRBD2. J gave up 3 bases and V 3 bases, and 5 bases lay outside the gene matches. CDR1 SGHTA and CDR2 FQGNSA come from the germline V gene. The CDR3 is made up of 15 amino acids.

At least ten counts were recorded for this clonotype. This rearrangement joins TRBV27 to TRBJ1-6; D is unclear. This CDR3 comprises 15 residues. The germline V gene encodes CDR1 MNHEY and CDR2 SMNVEV (reference sequence). V shed 5 bases and J shed 5 bases, with 13 bases lying between them. The CDR3 reads CASSTTWGNNSPLHF. Here the CDR3 DNA reads TGTGCCAGCAGTACCACTTGGGGAAATAATTCACCCCTCCACTTT.

This clonotype was seen repeatedly, ten times or more. The chain is built from TRBV11-2 and TRBJ1-3; D might be TRBD1 (5 bases). The CDR3 loop spans 18 amino acids. Germline V gives CDR1 SGHAT, CDR2 FQNNGV. Trimming cost V 7 bases and J 3 bases, with 25 bases left between them. Here the CDR3 DNA reads TGTGCCAGCACCAACCCCACTTGGGCAATGGGACTTGGAAACACCATATATTTT. Protein: CASTNPTWAMGLGNTIYF.

The V call is TRBV10-3, the J call TRBJ2-6, with TRBD1 identical over 11 bases. CDR1 and CDR2 from the germline V gene are ENHRY and SYGVKD. The CDR3 totals 17 residues. After removal of 7 bases from V and 3 bases from J, the junction contained 8 bases not matched to a gene. CDR3 residues: CAIKGQGAVFGANVLTF. Written as DNA, the CDR3 is TGTGCCATCAAAGGACAGGGGGCGGTTTTTGGGGCCAACGTCCTGACTTTC.

This clonotype was recorded at least ten times. V and J are TRBV20-1 and TRBJ1-5; perhaps TRBD1 as D (6 bases). CDR3 length equals 15 residues. Trimming stripped 5 bases from V and 3 bases from J, with 17 bases between. Per germline, CDR1 DFQATT and CDR2 SNEGSKA (reference sequence). CDR3 sequence: CSAWRSGDSNQPQHF. CDR3 DNA: TGCAGTGCTTGGAGGTCAGGGGATTCCAATCAGCCCCAGCATTTT.

This clonotype was seen at least ten times. The rearrangement links TRBV19 to TRBJ1-1; 8 bases are shared with TRBD1. CDR1 LNHDA and CDR2 SQIVND come from the germline V gene (reference sequence). Trimming cost V 7 bases and J 10 bases; bases outside gene matches: 11. The CDR3 has 13 residues. CDR3 in DNA: TGTGCCAGTAACAAGGACAGGGCGGTGGGAGCTTTCTTT. Amino acids: CASNKDRAVGAFF.

This clonotype was seen at least ten times. The V call is TRBV27, the J call TRBJ1-1; no clear D gene. The CDR3 is 15 residues long. The V and J ends lost 3 bases and 0 bases respectively, with 11 bases between them. Germline V CDR1 and CDR2: MNHEY, SMNVEV (reference sequence). CDR3 nucleotide sequence: TGTGCCAGCAGTTTCTTCGGTCGGATGAACACTGAAGCTTTCTTT. Protein sequence: CASSFFGRMNTEAFF.

This clonotype was detected ten times or more. This chain uses TRBV28 with TRBJ2-7; TRBD1 is a possible D gene (6 bases). The CDR3 is 14 amino acids. From germline, CDR1 is MDHEN and CDR2 SYDVKM. V was clipped by 6 bases and J by 1 base, with 13 bases between them. This chain's CDR3 is CASRLTGFSYEQYF. CDR3 sequence (DNA): TGTGCCAGCAGGTTAACAGGGTTTTCCTACGAGCAGTACTTC. The complete variable domain, with remaining parts taken from reference TRBV28 and TRBJ2-7, reads DVKVTQSSRYLVKRTGEKVFLECVQDMDHENMFWYRQDPGLGLRLIYFSYDVKMKEKGDIPEGYSVSREKKERFSLILESASTNQTSMYLCASRLTGFSYEQYFGPGTRLTVT.

This clonotype was observed many times. The chain is built from TRBV12-3 or TRBV12-4 and TRBJ2-5; possibly TRBD2 for D (5 bases). This CDR3 comprises 16 residues. V shed 3 bases and J shed 2 bases, with 16 bases lying between them. The CDR3: CASSFQDFLAQETQYF. The DNA of the CDR3 is TGTGCCAGCAGTTTCCAGGACTTCCTGGCGCAAGAGACCCAGTACTTC.

The sample holds many counts of this clonotype. The chain links TRBV6-2 or TRBV6-3 to TRBJ1-5; no reliable D call. V shed 2 bases and J shed 11 bases, with 16 bases lying between them. This CDR3 has 14 amino acids. Germline V gives CDR1 MNHEY, CDR2 SVGEGT. The DNA for the CDR3 is TGTGCCAGCAGTTACCCCGATGTTGCCGGTACCCAGCATTTT. Residues: CASSYPDVAGTQHF.

This clonotype showed up many times. V and J are TRBV13 and TRBJ2-5; D not certain. Germline CDR1 reads PRHDT; CDR2 reads FYEKMQ (reference sequence). This CDR3 contains 14 residues. V lost 2 bases and J 1 base, leaving 8 bases between the germline ends. CDR3 coding DNA: TGTGCCAGCAGCTTAAGACGGTTCCAAGAGACCCAGTACTTC. This gives the protein CASSLRRFQETQYF.

This clonotype appeared many times. The chain couples TRBV12-3 or TRBV12-4 to TRBJ2-7; D is unclear. V gave up 4 bases and J gave up 2 bases, with 12 bases separating them. The CDR3 has 14 amino acids. The CDR3, as DNA: TGTGCCAGCAGTTATCTGGGCAGTCCCTACGAGCAGTACTTC. This gives the protein CASSYLGSPYEQYF.

This clonotype came up many times. V usage is TRBV6-2 or TRBV6-3 and J usage is TRBJ2-7, with D perhaps matching TRBD1 (6 bases). The CDR3 is made up of 15 amino acids. Germline V CDR1 and CDR2: MNHEY, SVGEGT. The V end was cut by 5 bases, the J end by 3 bases, with 17 bases between. The CDR3 sequence is CASSPQGPSYYEQYF. CDR3 bases: TGTGCCAGCAGTCCCCAGGGGCCGTCGTACTACGAGCAGTACTTC.

The rearrangement uses TRBV6-1 and TRBJ2-7; D is unclear. Germline V gene data show CDR1 as MNHNS and CDR2 as SASEGT. The length of the CDR3 is 12 residues. Deletions cut 6 bases from V and 6 bases from J, with 12 bases between. The chain's CDR3 is CASRPTWAEQYF. Here the CDR3 DNA reads TGTGCCAGCAGGCCGACCTGGGCCGAGCAGTACTTC.

This clonotype appeared once. The chain is built from TRBV12-3 or TRBV12-4 and TRBJ2-7, with D unclear. The CDR3 totals 13 residues. Trimming pared 3 bases from V and 5 bases from J, leaving 11 bases between. CDR3 nucleotide sequence: TGTGCCAGCAGTTTCCTAGTAGACCACGAGCAGTACTTC. It translates to CASSFLVDHEQYF.

This clonotype was counted ten times or more. The CDR3 DNA sequence: TGTGCCAGCAGCACCTGGTGGGGGACGGAAGAGACCCAGTACTTC. This sequence encodes CASSTWWGTEETQYF. The genes are TRBV7-2 and TRBJ2-5, with D perhaps matching TRBD1 or TRBD2 (5 bases each). V was shortened by 5 bases and J by 3 bases, with 16 bases between the two germline ends. The length of the CDR3 is 15 residues. Germline V gene lookup returns CDR1 SGHTA and CDR2 FQGNSA.

This clonotype has a count of ten or more. V is TRBV12-3 or TRBV12-4 and J is TRBJ2-3; 9 bases align to TRBD2. This CDR3 region has 15 residues. Trimming at V came to 5 bases and at J to 1 base, leaving 4 bases not matched to a gene. The CDR3 region has the DNA TGTGCCAGCAGTCCTATAGCGGGAGGCACAGATACGCAGTATTTT. This codes for CASSPIAGGTDTQYF.

This clonotype was recorded at least ten times. V is TRBV15 and J is TRBJ2-5; 9 nucleotides line up with TRBD1. V was pared by 5 bases and J by 9 bases, with 19 bases of the junction left unmatched. In germline, CDR1 is LNHNV, CDR2 YYDKDF (reference sequence). The CDR3 contains 17 residues. The CDR3 sequence: CATSPRAGRQGVPAQYF. CDR3 DNA sequence: TGTGCCACCAGCCCCCGAGCGGGCAGACAGGGGGTACCGGCCCAGTACTTC. Drawing the rest from reference TRBV15 and TRBJ2-5, the complete variable domain is DAMVIQNPRYQVTQFGKPVTLSCSQTLNHNVMYWYQQKSSQAPKLLFHYYDKDFNNEADTPDNFQSRRPNTSFCFLDIRSPGLGDTAMYLCATSPRAGRQGVPAQYFGPGTRLLVL.

Ten or more counts support this clonotype. V and J are TRBV19 and TRBJ1-5, with D unresolved. Germline lookup yields CDR1 LNHDA and CDR2 SQIVND (reference sequence). This CDR3 is 15 amino acids long. V dropped 5 bases and J dropped 4 bases, with 15 bases sitting between them. DNA of the CDR3: TGTGCCAGTAGTCCAAGGGATGGGAGAAATCAGCCCCAGCATTTT. Protein: CASSPRDGRNQPQHF.

This clonotype was counted many times. This chain uses TRBV12-3 or TRBV12-4 with TRBJ1-5, with D unresolved. V lost 0 bases and J 2 bases, leaving 11 bases between the germline ends. The CDR3 sequence is 16 residues long. The DNA for the CDR3 is TGTGCCAGCAGTTTAGCGAGAGGCGACGGCAATCAGCCCCAGCATTTT. This gives the protein CASSLARGDGNQPQHF.

This clonotype was observed at least ten times. This CDR3 is CASSLSSDSNYEQYF. The CDR3 nucleotides are TGTGCCAGCAGTTTAAGCTCGGACAGCAACTACGAGCAGTACTTC. This chain connects TRBV28 to TRBJ2-7, with a possible D match to TRBD1 (6 bases). V shed 2 bases and J shed 3 bases, with 14 bases lying between them. Germline CDR1 reads MDHEN; CDR2 reads SYDVKM. This CDR3 has 15 amino acids.

This clonotype showed up many times. CDR3 sequence: CASSLRQGSNTGELFF. The CDR3 DNA reads TGTGCCAGCAGTTTAAGACAGGGATCGAACACCGGGGAGCTGTTTTTT. The chain couples TRBV12-3 or TRBV12-4 to TRBJ2-2, with 7 bases aligning to TRBD1. Germline trimming cut 2 bases from V and 0 bases from J; bases unmatched to any gene: 3. CDR3 length equals 16 residues.

Ten or more counts support this clonotype. The rearrangement joins TRBV6-2 or TRBV6-3 to TRBJ1-1; perhaps TRBD1 as D (6 bases). Per germline, CDR1 MNHEY and CDR2 SVGEGT. The CDR3 length is 14 residues. Between the trimmed V and J ends, which lost 6 bases and 0 bases, there was a span of 11 bases. CDR3 bases: TGTGCCAGCAGGCTGGACAGACTGAACACTGAAGCTTTCTTT. It specifies CASRLDRLNTEAFF.

This clonotype was detected ten times or more. The CDR3 DNA follows: TGTGCCTGGAGTACGCAGAACAATCAGCCCCAGCATTTT. This sequence encodes CAWSTQNNQPQHF. This sequence joins TRBV30 and TRBJ1-5; no reliable D call. V lost 2 bases and J lost 3, with 8 bases in between. The CDR3 loop spans 13 amino acids. Germline loops: CDR1 GTSNPN, CDR2 SVGIG (reference sequence).

This clonotype has a count of ten or more. CDR3: CASSLVQGANSPLHF. The CDR3 DNA follows: TGTGCCAGCAGCTTAGTTCAGGGGGCAAATTCACCCCTCCACTTT. This rearrangement joins TRBV7-6 to TRBJ1-6, with 8 bases lining up with TRBD1. CDR1 and CDR2 (germline): SGHVS, FNYEAQ. The length of the CDR3 is 15 residues. Trimming cost V 1 base and J 7 bases; bases outside gene matches: 3.

This clonotype has ten or more counts. This chain joins TRBV6-2 or TRBV6-3 and TRBJ2-5; weak D call: TRBD2 (5 bases). CDR3 length equals 14 residues. The V end was cut by 2 bases, the J end by 5 bases, with 12 bases between. CDR1 MNHEY and CDR2 SVGEGT come from the germline V gene. CDR3 region: CASSYATKRETQYF. As DNA, the CDR3 is TGTGCCAGCAGTTACGCTACTAAGCGGGAGACCCAGTACTTC.